The present T cell receptor beta chain was sequenced within a study of blood T cells in healthy people across ages. Germline CDR1 is SEHNR and CDR2 is FQNEAQ (reference sequence). Deletions cut 4 bases from V and 3 bases from J, with 9 bases between. The CDR3 runs to 13 residues. It was with a sample-barcoded 5' primer and a J-beta primer mix that a second PCR of roughly 7 to 12 cycles was run. Each CDR3 protein gets one entry after TCRdb re-called the 5' RACE reads with MiXCR. The table shows 750,000 to 1,000,000 distinct CDR3 sequences, with 29% occurring only once. This clonotype was counted many times. The antigen is not known. Study outcomes and limitations: With age, beta diversity per million T cells declined roughly linearly, significantly by approximately 41.

This same sample was also part of a study on T cells of mothers and their children. As that report states: Each mother yielded more than 10 million TCR beta CDR3 reads. Each child yielded some 3 million reads.

The clonotype was recovered from a woman in her 40s in good health. This chain uses TRBV7-9 with TRBJ1-2; D gene uncertain. Sample: blood. The CDR3 is CASSSGGHYGYTF. The CDR3 nucleotides read TGTGCCAGCAGCTCGGGAGGGCACTATGGCTACACCTTC.